Here is one TCR beta chain with its context. Its antigen is unidentified. The PCR contained 60 Vbeta and 13 Jbeta primers. This table comes from immunoSEQ multiplex PCR, and its TCRdb copy is limited to in-frame clones, with some not included. Of roughly 130,000 clones listed, about four fifths are singletons. The data were taken from a study of cytomegalovirus exposure and HLA in healthy donors. Findings of the study overall: Excluded: some indistinguishable V segments such as TRBV6-2 and TRBV6-3. Analyses of presence and absence presupposed an approximately uniform sequencing depth across donors. Later work found that TCR association rates differed between HLA loci; DRB1 had the most and HLA-C the fewest.

The V and J ends lost 5 bases and 2 bases, in that order; junction bases with no gene match: 3. CDR1 and CDR2 (germline): MDHEN, SYDVKM. This CDR3 comprises 13 residues. J is TRBJ2-7 and V is TRBV28; 7 bases line up with TRBD1. The sequenced sample consisted of PBMCs. The sequence came from a man aged 25 to 45 in good health and CMV-seronegative. This CDR3 is CASSAGTAYEQYF. CDR3 in DNA: TGTGCCAGCAGTGCCGGGACAGCCTACGAGCAGTACTTC. Filled out from reference TRBV28 and TRBJ2-7, the complete variable domain reads DVKVTQSSRYLVKRTGEKVFLECVQDMDHENMFWYRQDPGLGLRLIYFSYDVKMKEKGDIPEGYSVSREKKERFSLILESASTNQTSMYLCASSAGTAYEQYFGPGTRLTVT.